This is a list of T cell receptor beta chains from one sample in a study of blood T cell repertoires in COVID-19. TCRdb keeps only in-frame clones here, not all; method: immunoSEQ multiplex PCR. The top ten clones hold approximately 1% of a sample with 300,000 to 400,000 clones, around 91% of them seen once. Sequencing used PBMCs or T cells enriched from blood (not recorded which). These receptors were taken from a man in his late teens or twenties who had recovered from COVID-19. The CDR3 runs from the conserved cysteine through the conserved F or W.

V gene	CDR3 protein
TRBV7-2	CASSWGLGAGAYEQYF
TRBV18	CASSPQGGVDTEAFF
TRBV5-1	CASSLARTGGHDGLTGELFF
TRBV14	CASSLGTSGRWDNEQFF
TRBV5-6	CASSKYGQNYEQYF
TRBV18	CASSSEKNTEAFF
TRBV18	CASSPRPGGQGWGSPLHF
TRBV2	CASSVAGGNYEQYF
TRBV11-2	CASSQEGGAKLTDTQYF
TRBV19	CASRSERLVSGANVLTF
TRBV6-5	CASSQGSIQYF
TRBV4-1	CASSSEREGLTGELFF
TRBV4-3	CASSPGTHSNQPQHF
TRBV7-2	CASSFSPGDYEQYF
TRBV11-2	CASSPVGQANTGELFF
TRBV2	CASSTTGAHEQYF